What follows are 26 T cell receptor beta chains derived from one specimen sequenced in a study of cytomegalovirus exposure and HLA in healthy donors. Primers: 60 Vbeta forward and 13 Jbeta reverse. Generated by immunoSEQ multiplex PCR, the TCRdb table keeps only in-frame clones and is missing some. The sample contains 95,000 to 130,000 clones, 50% to 70% of which appear only once. What was sequenced was PBMCs. The receptors were gathered from a woman aged 40-49 years in good health and CMV-seropositive.

This chain connects TRBV28 to TRBJ1-5, with 8 bases lining up with TRBD1. The ends lost 3 bases at V and 3 bases at J; junction bases unmatched: 16. This CDR3 contains 19 residues. The V gene's germline CDR1 is MDHEN and CDR2 SYDVKM. The CDR3 sequence is CASSLPEGHRGDHNQPQHF. Written as DNA, the CDR3 is TGTGCCAGCAGTTTGCCCGAAGGGCACAGGGGGGACCACAATCAGCCCCAGCATTTT.

The rearrangement links TRBV14 to TRBJ2-1, with 7 nucleotides matching TRBD1. V gave up 4 bases and J gave up 4 bases; unmatched junction bases: 7. The V gene's germline CDR1 is SGHDN and CDR2 FVKESK. The CDR3 covers 15 residues. CDR3 amino acids: CASSRGTGEYNEQFF. DNA for the CDR3: TGTGCCAGCAGCCGTGGCACAGGGGAATACAATGAGCAGTTCTTC.

The chain has TRBV2 and TRBJ2-3; D perhaps matches TRBD1 (6 bases). The germline V gene has CDR1 SNHLY and CDR2 FYNNEI. The CDR3 is 15 amino acids. With 5 bases removed from V and 1 base from J, the gap between germline ends came to 13 bases. The chain's CDR3 is CASSLQGAGTDTQYF. In DNA form, the CDR3 reads TGTGCCAGCAGTTTACAGGGAGCGGGCACAGATACGCAGTATTTT.

The table lists this clone with a few counts. The rearrangement joins TRBV29-1 to TRBJ1-4; no reliable D call. The CDR3 sequence is 14 residues long. V shed 6 bases and J shed 8 bases, with 19 bases lying between them. Germline lookup yields CDR1 SQVTM and CDR2 ANQGSEA. The chain's CDR3 is CSVRPGGPGEKLFF. For the CDR3, the DNA is TGCAGCGTCCGGCCTGGCGGGCCGGGGGAAAAACTGTTTTTT.

This sequence joins TRBV7-9 and TRBJ2-7; 7 bases agree with TRBD1. Germline lookup yields CDR1 SEHNR and CDR2 FQNEAQ (reference sequence). The trim removed 5 bases at V and 4 bases at J, leaving 8 bases unmatched. This CDR3 is 14 amino acids long. In nucleotides, the CDR3 is TGTGCCAGCAGCGCCTTTGGGACAGAATACGAGCAGTACTTC. Translated, it gives CASSAFGTEYEQYF.

This clone was seen a handful of times. The chain is built from TRBV4-3 and TRBJ2-2; 7 positions agree with TRBD1. The CDR3 is made up of 15 amino acids. Germline values: CDR1 LGHNA, CDR2 YSLEER. The J segment lost 6 bases and the V segment lost 4 bases, leaving 8 bases of the junction unmatched. The CDR3 DNA reads as TGCGCCAGCAGCCGGTCGACAGGGATAGCCGGGGAGCTGTTTTTT. As protein: CASSRSTGIAGELFF.

This clone appeared once. The chain carries TRBV7-2 and TRBJ2-7; possible D gene TRBD1, 5 bases. Germline values: CDR1 SGHTA, CDR2 FQGNSA. V was shortened by 4 bases and J by 4 bases, with 14 bases between the two germline ends. The CDR3 runs to 14 residues. The CDR3 DNA reads TGTGCCAGCAGCTACTTTGGGGCTGAATACGAGCAGTACTTC. The encoded protein is CASSYFGAEYEQYF.

The chain recombines TRBV5-4 with TRBJ2-5, with 7 bases aligning to TRBD1. Gene TRBJ2-7 matches the end of the DNA better, so the J call may be wrong. Germline V gives CDR1 SGHNT, CDR2 YYREEE (reference sequence). The CDR3 spans 15 residues. The CDR3 here is CASSSTGTVSYEQYF. The CDR3 region has the DNA TGTGCCAGCAGCTCCACCGGGACAGTCTCCTACGAGCAGTACTTC.

The rearrangement joins TRBV15 to TRBJ2-3; 13 nucleotides match TRBD2. The CDR3 length is 14 residues. J gave up 4 bases and V 8 bases, and 3 bases lay outside the gene matches. Germline V gene sequence: CDR1 LNHNV, CDR2 YYDKDF (reference sequence). The CDR3 is CATSGLAGPDTQYF. The CDR3 DNA follows: TGTGCCACCTCGGGACTAGCGGGACCAGATACGCAGTATTTT.

The sample holds a few counts of this clone. The chain carries TRBV27 and TRBJ1-1; possibly TRBD1 for D (5 bases). The V gene lost 7 bases and the J gene lost 5 bases, with 26 bases spanning the gap. CDR1 and CDR2 from the germline V gene are MNHEY and SMNVEV (reference sequence). The CDR3 runs to 17 residues. CDR3 residues: CASNTRDGGFGGTEAFF. As DNA, the CDR3 is TGTGCCAGCAATACCCGGGACGGTGGGTTTGGAGGGACTGAAGCTTTCTTT.

The chain carries TRBV6-1 and TRBJ1-2, with a possible D match to TRBD1 (6 bases). Trimming took 4 bases from V and 8 from J, leaving 20 bases between them. Germline V gives CDR1 MNHNS, CDR2 SASEGT. The CDR3 contains 15 residues. In DNA form, the CDR3 reads TGTGCCAGCAGTGGCGGCAGGACAGTCTTATGGGGCTACACCTTC. This sequence encodes CASSGGRTVLWGYTF.

This clone was observed a few times. The chain uses TRBV11-2 and TRBJ1-2; D possibly corresponds to TRBD1 (5 bases). The CDR3 is 12 amino acids. V lost 3 bases and J lost 4, with 6 bases in between. Germline assignment: CDR1 SGHAT and CDR2 FQNNGV. The CDR3 DNA is TGTGCCAGCAGCTTGCAGGGCTATGGCTACACCTTC. Encoded protein: CASSLQGYGYTF.

The chain employs TRBV4-3 and TRBJ2-1; 8 nucleotides match TRBD2. Germline V gene data show CDR1 as LGHNA and CDR2 as YSLEER. V shed 4 bases and J 4 bases; nucleotides not matched to a gene: 9. CDR3 size: 16 residues. The CDR3 bases are TGCGCCAGCAGCCGTAGCGGGATAGCGGATTACAATGAGCAGTTCTTC. Amino acids: CASSRSGIADYNEQFF.

This chain connects TRBV19 to TRBJ2-1, with TRBD2 matching over 9 bases. The germline V gene encodes CDR1 LNHDA and CDR2 SQIVND (reference sequence). This CDR3 is 18 amino acids long. V shed 3 bases and J 0 bases; nucleotides not matched to a gene: 9. The CDR3 DNA sequence: TGTGCCAGTAGTATCGGGCTAGCGGGAACCAGCTCCTACAATGAGCAGTTCTTC. Its translation: CASSIGLAGTSSYNEQFF. The variable domain in full, completed from reference TRBV19 and TRBJ2-1, reads DGGITQSPKYLFRKEGQNVTLSCEQNLNHDAMYWYRQDPGQGLRLIYYSQIVNDFQKGDIAEGYSVSREKKESFPLTVTSAQKNPTAFYLCASSIGLAGTSSYNEQFFGPGTRLTVL.

The chain joins TRBV6-5 to TRBJ2-3, with 7 bases lining up with TRBD2. The CDR3 spans 15 residues. V gave up 7 bases and J gave up 2 bases; unmatched junction bases: 9. The germline V gene has CDR1 MNHEY and CDR2 SVGAGI. The CDR3 nucleotides are TGTGCCAGCACGGGGAGGGGCGGATACACAGATACGCAGTATTTT. Translation: CASTGRGGYTDTQYF.

This clone was detected a few times. This chain joins TRBV6-5 and TRBJ1-2; D is undetermined. The CDR3 totals 15 residues. CDR1 and CDR2 from the germline V gene are MNHEY and SVGAGI. V shed 2 bases and J shed 1 base, with 11 bases lying between them. The CDR3 loop reads CASSYTVGRNYGYTF. DNA of the CDR3: TGTGCCAGCAGTTACACGGTTGGGCGTAACTATGGCTACACCTTC.

The chain carries TRBV28 and TRBJ1-4; 8 bases map to TRBD1. Germline CDR1 is MDHEN and CDR2 is SYDVKM. V lost 6 bases to trimming and J lost 8 bases; unmatched junction nucleotides: 8. CDR3 size: 14 residues. The DNA of the CDR3 is TGTGCCAGCAGCCACAGGGGGAGGGAGGAAAAACTGTTTTTT. This codes for CASSHRGREEKLFF.

V is TRBV9 and J is TRBJ2-1, with D possibly being TRBD2 (6 bases). Germline V CDR1 and CDR2: SGDLS, YYNGEE. This CDR3 has 12 amino acids. Trimming cost V 2 bases and J 10 bases, with 10 bases left between them. This chain's CDR3 is CASSVLAYEQFF. CDR3 nucleotide sequence: TGTGCCAGCAGCGTGCTAGCGTACGAGCAGTTCTTC.

V gene TRBV7-9 combines with J gene TRBJ2-4; 8 positions match TRBD2. Trimming at V came to 10 bases and at J to 3 bases, leaving 14 bases not matched to a gene. Germline loops: CDR1 SEHNR, CDR2 FQNEAQ (reference sequence). CDR3 length: 16 amino acids. Here the CDR3 reads CANQPDHGGGKNIQYF. The CDR3 bases are TGTGCCAACCAACCCGATCACGGGGGGGGCAAAAACATTCAGTACTTC.

CDR3 DNA sequence: TGTGCCAGCAGCTTGACAGGGTCCACATCCTACGAGCAGTACTTC. This translates into CASSLTGSTSYEQYF. The chain is built from TRBV5-5 and TRBJ2-7, with a weak D call TRBD1 (6 bases). Germline CDR1 reads SGHKS; CDR2 reads YYEKEE (reference sequence). V was shortened by 1 base and J by 1 base, with 12 bases between the two germline ends. The CDR3 has 15 residues.

The rearrangement uses TRBV5-6 and TRBJ1-3, with unresolved D. The CDR3 runs 16 residues. Per the germline V gene, CDR1 is SGHDT and CDR2 is YYEEEE. V lost 1 base and J 0 bases, leaving 11 bases between the germline ends. The CDR3 region has the DNA TGTGCCAGCAGCTTGTCACCGGAGAGCTCTGGAAACACCATATATTTT. Translation: CASSLSPESSGNTIYF.

The chain uses TRBV14 and TRBJ1-4, with D possibly being TRBD1 (5 bases). The CDR3 is made up of 15 amino acids. Trimming removed 1 base from V and 3 bases from J, with 9 bases in between. Germline V gene data show CDR1 as SGHDN and CDR2 as FVKESK. The DNA for the CDR3 is TGTGCCAGCAGCCAAGTACCAGGGCCTAATGAAAAACTGTTTTTT. The encoded protein is CASSQVPGPNEKLFF. Filled out from reference TRBV14 and TRBJ1-4, the complete variable domain reads EAGVTQFPSHSVIEKGQTVTLRCDPISGHDNLYWYRRVMGKEIKFLLHFVKESKQDESGMPNNRFLAERTGGTYSTLKVQPAELEDSGVYFCASSQVPGPNEKLFFGSGTQLSVL.

The chain couples TRBV7-9 to TRBJ1-4; 7 bases are shared with TRBD1. Germline V CDR1 and CDR2: SEHNR, FQNEAQ (reference sequence). The CDR3 loop spans 16 amino acids. Unmatched junction bases numbered 7, after V lost 0 bases and J lost 6 bases. The CDR3 is CASSLAATGWDEKLFF. The CDR3 DNA reads as TGTGCCAGCAGCTTAGCCGCGACAGGGTGGGATGAAAAACTGTTTTTT.

The chain has TRBV2 and TRBJ2-3, with 7 bases lining up with TRBD2. V dropped 10 bases and J dropped 2; count of bases not matched to a gene: 6. The length of the CDR3 is 13 residues. Germline V gene data show CDR1 as SNHLY and CDR2 as FYNNEI. In nucleotides, the CDR3 is TGTGCCACCAAGCGGGATTTCACAGATACGCAGTATTTT. Protein product: CATKRDFTDTQYF.

This clone was counted only a few times. The rearrangement joins TRBV7-3 to TRBJ2-3; D may be TRBD2 (6 bases). The V end lost 5 bases, the J end lost 6 bases, and 12 bases lay between the germline ends. The CDR3 covers 13 residues. Germline loops: CDR1 SGHTA, CDR2 FQGTGA. The CDR3 coding sequence is TGTGCCAGCAGCCGTGGGGGGAGGGATACGCAGTATTTT. As protein: CASSRGGRDTQYF. Filled out from reference TRBV7-3 and TRBJ2-3, the complete variable domain reads GAGVSQTPSNKVTEKGKYVELRCDPISGHTALYWYRQSLGQGPEFLIYFQGTGAADDSGLPNDRFFAVRPEGSVSTLKIQRTERGDSAVYLCASSRGGRDTQYFGPGTRLTVL.

This clone was detected only a few times. CDR3 coding DNA: TGTGCCACCAGCAGAGATCGGGCAACTAATGAAAAACTGTTTTTT. Protein sequence: CATSRDRATNEKLFF. The rearrangement links TRBV15 to TRBJ1-4; D is unclear. The CDR3 is 15 amino acids. Germline V gene data show CDR1 as LNHNV and CDR2 as YYDKDF (reference sequence). Trimming took off 0 bases at V and 0 bases at J, with 5 bases between the two ends.